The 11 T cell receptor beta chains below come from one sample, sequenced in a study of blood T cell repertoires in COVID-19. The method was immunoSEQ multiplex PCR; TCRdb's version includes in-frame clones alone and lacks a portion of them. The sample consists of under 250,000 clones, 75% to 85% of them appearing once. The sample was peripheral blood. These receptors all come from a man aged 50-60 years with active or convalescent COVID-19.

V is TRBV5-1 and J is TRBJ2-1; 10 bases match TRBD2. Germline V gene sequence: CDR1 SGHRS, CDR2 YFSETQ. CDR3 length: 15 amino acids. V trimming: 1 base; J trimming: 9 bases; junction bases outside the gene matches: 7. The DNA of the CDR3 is TGCGCCAGCAGCTTGCCGAGCGGGGGGGCCGGTGAGCAGTTCTTC. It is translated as CASSLPSGGAGEQFF.

The CDR3 sequence: CSAKRTENTEAFF. Written as DNA, the CDR3 is TGCAGCGCCAAACGGACAGAGAACACTGAAGCTTTCTTT. This rearrangement joins TRBV29-1 to TRBJ1-1; perhaps TRBD1 as D (6 bases). The germline CDR1 and CDR2 sequences are SQVTM and ANQGSEA. This CDR3 has 13 amino acids. Trimming left V 7 bases short and J 1 base short, with 13 bases between.

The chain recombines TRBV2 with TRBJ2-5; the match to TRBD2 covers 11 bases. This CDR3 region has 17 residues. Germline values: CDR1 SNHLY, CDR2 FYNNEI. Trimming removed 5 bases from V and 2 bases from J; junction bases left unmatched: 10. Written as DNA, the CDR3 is TGTGCCAGCAGTACAGTAAGCTGGACTAGCGGGCAAGAGACCCAGTACTTC. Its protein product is CASSTVSWTSGQETQYF.

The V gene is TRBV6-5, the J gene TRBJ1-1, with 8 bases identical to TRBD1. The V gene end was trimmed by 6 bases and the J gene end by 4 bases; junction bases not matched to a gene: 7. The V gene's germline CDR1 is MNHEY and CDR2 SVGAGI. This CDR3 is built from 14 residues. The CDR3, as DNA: TGTGCCAGCAGACCGGACAGGGTGAGCACTGAAGCTTTCTTT. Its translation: CASRPDRVSTEAFF.

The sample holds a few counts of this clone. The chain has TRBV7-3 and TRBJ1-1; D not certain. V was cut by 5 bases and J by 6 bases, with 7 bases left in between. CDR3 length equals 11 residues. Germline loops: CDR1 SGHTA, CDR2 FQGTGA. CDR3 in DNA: TGTGCCAGCAGCACTGGAGCTGAAGCTTTCTTT. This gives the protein CASSTGAEAFF.

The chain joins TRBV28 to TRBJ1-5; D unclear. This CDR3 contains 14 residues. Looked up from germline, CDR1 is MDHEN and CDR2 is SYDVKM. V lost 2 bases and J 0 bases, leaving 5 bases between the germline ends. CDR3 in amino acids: CASSLVSSNQPQHF. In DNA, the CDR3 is TGTGCCAGCAGTTTAGTGAGTAGCAATCAGCCCCAGCATTTT.

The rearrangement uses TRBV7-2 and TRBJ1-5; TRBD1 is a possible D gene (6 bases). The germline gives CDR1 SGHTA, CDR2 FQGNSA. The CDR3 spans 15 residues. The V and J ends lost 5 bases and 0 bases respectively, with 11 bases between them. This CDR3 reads CASSTDSYSNQPQHF. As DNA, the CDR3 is TGTGCCAGCAGCACGGACAGCTATAGCAATCAGCCCCAGCATTTT.

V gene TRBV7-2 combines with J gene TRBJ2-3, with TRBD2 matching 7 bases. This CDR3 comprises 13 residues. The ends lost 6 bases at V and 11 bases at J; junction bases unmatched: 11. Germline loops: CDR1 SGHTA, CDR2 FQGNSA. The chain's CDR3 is CASRDGRRGRQYF. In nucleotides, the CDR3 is TGTGCCAGCAGAGACGGGAGGCGGGGTCGGCAGTATTTT.

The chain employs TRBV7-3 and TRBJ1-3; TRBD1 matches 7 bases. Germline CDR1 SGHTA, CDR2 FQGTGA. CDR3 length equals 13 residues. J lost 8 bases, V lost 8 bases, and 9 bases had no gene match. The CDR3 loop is CASSQGLGDTIYF. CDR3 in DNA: TGTGCCAGCTCACAGGGGCTAGGGGACACCATATATTTT.

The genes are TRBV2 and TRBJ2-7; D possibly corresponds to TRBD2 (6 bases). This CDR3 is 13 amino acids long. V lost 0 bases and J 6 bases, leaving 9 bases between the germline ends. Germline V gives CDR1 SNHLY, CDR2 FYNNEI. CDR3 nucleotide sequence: TGTGCCAGCAGTGAAGCGGTGGGGGGCGAGCAGTACTTC. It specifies CASSEAVGGEQYF.

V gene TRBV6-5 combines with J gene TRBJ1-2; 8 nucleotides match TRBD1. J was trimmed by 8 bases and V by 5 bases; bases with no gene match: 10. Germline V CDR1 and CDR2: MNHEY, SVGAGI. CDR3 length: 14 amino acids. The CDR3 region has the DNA TGTGCCAGCAGTCTCCTGACAGGGGCGGGAGGCTACACCTTC. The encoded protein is CASSLLTGAGGYTF.